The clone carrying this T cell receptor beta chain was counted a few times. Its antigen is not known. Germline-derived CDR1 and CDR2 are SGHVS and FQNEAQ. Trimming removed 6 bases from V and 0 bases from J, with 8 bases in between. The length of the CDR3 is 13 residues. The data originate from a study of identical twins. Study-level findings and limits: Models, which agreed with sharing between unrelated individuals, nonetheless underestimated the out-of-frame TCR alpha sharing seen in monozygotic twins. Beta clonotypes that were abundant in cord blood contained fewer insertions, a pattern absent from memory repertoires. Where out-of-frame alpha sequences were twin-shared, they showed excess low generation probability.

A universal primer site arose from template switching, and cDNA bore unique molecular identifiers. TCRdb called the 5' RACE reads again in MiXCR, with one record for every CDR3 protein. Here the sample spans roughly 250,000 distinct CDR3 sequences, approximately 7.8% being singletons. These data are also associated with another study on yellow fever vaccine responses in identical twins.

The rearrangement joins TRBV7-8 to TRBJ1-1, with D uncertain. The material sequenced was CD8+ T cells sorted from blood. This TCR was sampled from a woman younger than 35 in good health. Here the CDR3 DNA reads TGTGCCAGCAGGCCGGAAGTGAACACTGAAGCTTTCTTT. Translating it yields CASRPEVNTEAFF.